The sequence of this T cell receptor beta chain was determined in a study of lymphopenia after photon versus proton radiotherapy. Clones were sequenced by immunoSEQ multiplex PCR, and TCRdb holds only the in-frame ones, with some missing. The sample consists of roughly 4,800 clones, about 88% of them appearing once. Details on this clone: Its antigen is undetermined.

This CDR3 spans 15 amino acids. Findings and caveats of the study: Relative stability marked proton patients; photon patients lost diversity and naive cells.

The sequence came from a man aged 30-40 years with gastric cancer. The sample was peripheral blood, taken from a patient treated with photon-based radiotherapy. The V and J genes are TRBV21-1 and TRBJ2-1; the table assigns TRBD2, which was not confirmed against the DNA. TRBV21-1 has pseudogene status. The CDR3 DNA is TGTGCCAGCAGCAAAGGGGCGGGAGGGCCCCATGAGCAGTTCTTC. It encodes CASSKGAGGPHEQFF.